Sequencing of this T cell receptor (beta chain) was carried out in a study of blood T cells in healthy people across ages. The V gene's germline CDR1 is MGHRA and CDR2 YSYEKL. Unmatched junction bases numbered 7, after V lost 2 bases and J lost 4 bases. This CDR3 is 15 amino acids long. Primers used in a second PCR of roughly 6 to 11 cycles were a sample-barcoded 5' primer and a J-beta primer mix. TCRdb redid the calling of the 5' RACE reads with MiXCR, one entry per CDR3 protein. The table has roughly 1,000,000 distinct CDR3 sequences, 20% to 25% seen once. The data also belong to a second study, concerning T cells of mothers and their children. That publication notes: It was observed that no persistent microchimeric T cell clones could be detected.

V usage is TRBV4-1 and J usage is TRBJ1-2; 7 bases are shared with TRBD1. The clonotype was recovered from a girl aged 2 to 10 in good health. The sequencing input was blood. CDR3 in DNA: TGCGCCAGCAGCCAACCCCAGGGGGGAGGCTATGGCTACACCTTC. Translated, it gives CASSQPQGGGYGYTF.